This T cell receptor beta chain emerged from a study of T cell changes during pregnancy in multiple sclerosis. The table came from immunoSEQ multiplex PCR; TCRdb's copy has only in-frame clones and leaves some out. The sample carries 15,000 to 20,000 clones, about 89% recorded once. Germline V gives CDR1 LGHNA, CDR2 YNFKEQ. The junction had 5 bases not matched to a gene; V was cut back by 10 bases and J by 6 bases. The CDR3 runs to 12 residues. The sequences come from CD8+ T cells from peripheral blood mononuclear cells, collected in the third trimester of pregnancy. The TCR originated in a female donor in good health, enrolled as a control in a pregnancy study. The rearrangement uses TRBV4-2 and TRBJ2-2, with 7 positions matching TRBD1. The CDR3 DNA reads TGTGCCACACAGGGGAGAGCCGGGGAGCTGTTTTTT. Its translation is CATQGRAGELFF.